This is a list of T cell receptor beta chains from one sample in a study of shared clonotypes between healthy human individuals. The repertoire was sequenced with immunoSEQ multiplex PCR; TCRdb's copy has only in-frame clones and lacks some. The table includes about 510,000 clones, approximately 79% detected once. Sequenced material: PBMCs. The origin of the receptors is a woman aged 40 to 50 in good health. Some clones in this sample may be carry-over from other donors' samples. Both conserved end residues are part of each CDR3.

v_call,cdr3_aa
TRBV7-8,CASSAGRTPIREQYF
TRBV21-1,CASSKGWTSGTPRSGANVLTF
TRBV6-4,CASSEGESNEQFF
TRBV7-3,CASSLAASEQFF
TRBV25-1,CASSKAVWGTTEAFF
TRBV7-2,CASSLSTDTQYF
TRBV19,CASSIGQILAGPQHF
TRBV30,CAWSVGLGTAGKTQYF
TRBV5-4,CASSTRLGGEQYF
TRBV28,CASRPIHSYEQYF
TRBV18,CASSPRQASPEETQYF
TRBV4-2,CASSQDQGTTVNEQYF
TRBV13,CASSSQGLERGNEQFF
TRBV6-4,CASGAGTGADTQYF
TRBV28,CASSPSEQFNEKLFF
TRBV27,CASSRLAPSGYSPYEQYF
TRBV27,CASSLLVGTSYNEQFF
TRBV15,CATSRDRRGGGYTF
TRBV7-3,CASSLTGSPGSAQHF
TRBV30,CAWSWVNTEAFF
TRBV5-1,CASSAGLAGVNEQFF
TRBV18,CASSRGDEVNYYGYTF
TRBV5-1,CASSLTTGRGQPQHF
TRBV30,CAWSRGESYEQYF
TRBV19,CASSISAGQGGYEQYF
TRBV7-9,CASSQSGRGLNEQFF
TRBV18,CASSPPASQETQYF
TRBV9,CASSVDPGSSYEQYF
TRBV6-1,CASSEWGDYEQYF
TRBV14,CASSQRGPGLATNEQFF
TRBV4-2,CASSPALAGGPGTGELFF
TRBV5-1,CASSVRDRGEQYF
TRBV28,CASTSPGTSVAEQFF
TRBV7-8,CASSLGTGTVRRFGNEKLFF
TRBV10-1,CASKRVPLNSPLHF
TRBV27,CASSPTSGHSGTNYGYTF
TRBV2,CASSEETGREQYF
TRBV6-5,CASRRDRANTEAFF
TRBV11-3,CASSARQGSHNEQFF
TRBV2,CASRGGQSVPPGELFF
TRBV28,CASSFSESSYEQYF
TRBV6-5,CASSRGGQGGGYTF
TRBV6-5,CASSPGFGRTGELFF
TRBV4-3,CASSQDTGLAAFF
TRBV29-1,CSVEAVAYNEQFF
TRBV10-3,CAISVKGLEAGEQFF
TRBV27,CASSLSWPGGGLRAYEQYF
TRBV7-3,CASSDPRNSYEQYF
TRBV27,CASISAGGMGNEQFF
TRBV5-1,CASSYRDRGYEQYF
TRBV7-8,CASRVGETQYF
TRBV29-1,CSVLGIEALNTGELFF
TRBV5-1,CASSPAEGAGNTIYF
TRBV28,CASSFSPQPQHF
TRBV6-1,CASSEGIHYGYTF
TRBV6-4,CASSDVAGDSTDTQYF
TRBV6-1,CASKWATNEKLFF
TRBV19,CASNTDRNRIFNTEAFF
TRBV7-9,CASSLGDSAYEQYF